This passage covers 4 T cell receptor beta chains from one sample sequenced in a study of cytomegalovirus exposure and HLA in healthy donors. Researchers ran the PCR with 60 Vbeta and 13 Jbeta primers. Here immunoSEQ multiplex PCR was the method, and the copy in TCRdb shows in-frame clones only, minus some. The sample consists of approximately 160,000 clones, 81% of them appearing once. Source material: PBMCs. The receptors come from a man aged 45 to 65 in good health and CMV-seropositive.

The rearrangement joins TRBV6-5 to TRBJ1-2; D is uncertain. V gave up 2 bases and J gave up 5 bases, with 18 bases separating them. The CDR3 runs 16 residues. Germline V gene sequence: CDR1 MNHEY, CDR2 SVGAGI. In DNA, the CDR3 is TGTGCCAGCAGTTACGACCGGAGCGGCGGTCCTTATGGCTACACCTTC. This sequence encodes CASSYDRSGGPYGYTF.

This clone was seen a handful of times. The chain couples TRBV15 to TRBJ1-1; possibly TRBD1 for D (6 bases). V was shortened by 8 bases and J by 1 base, with 11 bases between the two germline ends. The germline CDR1 and CDR2 sequences are LNHNV and YYDKDF (reference sequence). This CDR3 is 13 amino acids long. The CDR3 region has the DNA TGTGCCACCGGGGGCAGATCGAACACTGAAGCTTTCTTT. As protein: CATGGRSNTEAFF.

CDR3: CASRVSGTSTDTQYF. In DNA, the CDR3 is TGTGCCAGCAGGGTCTCCGGGACTAGCACAGATACGCAGTATTTT. The V gene is TRBV28, the J gene TRBJ2-3; the D gene is possibly TRBD2 (6 bases). Germline values: CDR1 MDHEN, CDR2 SYDVKM. The CDR3 consists of 15 residues. Trimming stripped 6 bases from V and 0 bases from J, with 13 bases between. Filled out from reference TRBV28 and TRBJ2-3, the complete variable domain reads DVKVTQSSRYLVKRTGEKVFLECVQDMDHENMFWYRQDPGLGLRLIYFSYDVKMKEKGDIPEGYSVSREKKERFSLILESASTNQTSMYLCASRVSGTSTDTQYFGPGTRLTVL.

The chain is built from TRBV27 and TRBJ2-3; D may be TRBD2 (5 bases). From germline, CDR1 is MNHEY and CDR2 SMNVEV (reference sequence). Trimming removed 0 bases from V and 2 bases from J, with 6 bases in between. The CDR3 length is 14 residues. The CDR3 is CASSLSRVTDTQYF. DNA of the CDR3: TGTGCCAGCAGTTTATCGCGGGTCACAGATACGCAGTATTTT.